This T cell receptor beta chain was sequenced during a study of Graves' ophthalmopathy and Graves' hyperthyroidism. This clonotype came up a few times. CDR3 regions of TCR beta were amplified from RNA transcripts. RT-PCR in the first round used HTBI primers; a second-round multiplex PCR followed. TCRdb passed the multiplex PCR reads through MiXCR, listing each CDR3 protein once. The sample includes roughly 700,000 distinct CDR3 sequences, roughly two fifths of them seen just once. The CDR3 loop spans 13 amino acids. CDR1 DFQATT and CDR2 SNEGSKA come from the germline V gene (reference sequence). V dropped 2 bases and J dropped 4; count of bases not matched to a gene: 3.

The rearrangement uses TRBV20-1 and TRBJ2-5, with 8 bases identical to TRBD2. The sequence was obtained from an adult man with Graves' ophthalmopathy. The sample was peripheral blood. In DNA, the CDR3 is TGCAGTGCTAGACGTACTAGCGGAGAGACCCAGTACTTC. Translation: CSARRTSGETQYF.